These 19 T cell receptor beta chains were all obtained from the same sample, sequenced in a study of T-cell memory formation after mild COVID-19. TCRdb processed the 5' RACE reads anew with MiXCR; each CDR3 protein has one entry. Here the sample spans approximately 340,000 distinct CDR3 sequences, 10% to 15% being singletons. Sample: PBMCs or a T cell subset sorted from them (not recorded which). Receptors originate from a man between 18 and 29 years old who had mild COVID-19 (a few samples of this study predate the infection). Cell type and time point are not known.

This clonotype was seen a few times. V and J are TRBV29-1 and TRBJ2-1; D possibly uses TRBD1 or TRBD2 (5 bases each). The CDR3 runs 14 residues. Germline V gives CDR1 SQVTM, CDR2 ANQGSEA. Trimming took off 4 bases at V and 7 bases at J, with 17 bases between the two ends. The CDR3 is CSVAVLLAGNEQFF. The CDR3 DNA reads as TGCAGCGTTGCAGTTCTCCTAGCAGGGAATGAGCAGTTCTTC.

This clonotype was recorded a few times. CDR3 protein: CASSRRTGVGLRTEAFF. In DNA, the CDR3 is TGTGCCAGCAGTCGAAGGACAGGGGTGGGTCTTAGGACTGAAGCTTTCTTT. The chain links TRBV7-6 to TRBJ1-1; 9 positions agree with TRBD1. V shed 6 bases and J 5 bases; nucleotides not matched to a gene: 16. The germline CDR1 and CDR2 sequences are SGHVS and FNYEAQ. The CDR3 runs 17 residues.

V usage is TRBV19 and J usage is TRBJ1-4; D is perhaps TRBD1 (5 bases). The CDR3 has 14 amino acids. The V and J ends lost 7 bases and 5 bases respectively, with 14 bases between them. The germline V gene has CDR1 LNHDA and CDR2 SQIVND (reference sequence). CDR3 region: CASMGTAKNEKLFF. The CDR3 nucleotides are TGTGCCAGTATGGGGACGGCGAAGAATGAAAAACTGTTTTTT.

This clonotype was counted a few times. The rearrangement joins TRBV4-1 to TRBJ1-6; D possibly corresponds to TRBD1 (6 bases). With 1 base removed from V and 7 bases from J, the gap between germline ends came to 8 bases. CDR1 and CDR2 from the germline V gene are MGHRA and YSYEKL. CDR3 length equals 14 residues. CDR3 DNA sequence: TGCGCCAGCAGCCAAGTTAGGGGGAATTCACCCCTCCACTTT. This codes for CASSQVRGNSPLHF.

There are a few counts of this clonotype. The rearrangement links TRBV20-1 to TRBJ2-7; 12 positions match TRBD2. V shed 5 bases and J 0 bases; nucleotides not matched to a gene: 8. The CDR3 runs 16 residues. The germline CDR1 and CDR2 sequences are DFQATT and SNEGSKA (reference sequence). CDR3: CSARPRLAGASYEQYV. As DNA, the CDR3 is TGCAGTGCTCGTCCACGACTAGCGGGGGCCTCCTACGAGCAGTACGTC.

This clonotype was counted only a few times. The gene calls are TRBV6-5 and TRBJ1-1; tentative D call: TRBD1 (6 bases). Germline V gene lookup returns CDR1 MNHEY and CDR2 SVGAGI. Deletions cut 6 bases from V and 5 bases from J, with 19 bases between. This CDR3 has 15 amino acids. This CDR3 reads CASSPETGWSTEAFF. The CDR3 region has the DNA TGTGCCAGCAGCCCCGAAACAGGGTGGAGTACTGAAGCTTTCTTT.

There are a few counts of this clonotype. This chain uses TRBV10-3 with TRBJ2-2, with TRBD2 as a possible D gene (5 bases). Between the trimmed V and J ends, which lost 8 bases and 6 bases, there was a span of 13 bases. This CDR3 contains 13 residues. Germline V gene data show CDR1 as ENHRY and CDR2 as SYGVKD. The CDR3 loop reads CAIGYSGSGELFF. As DNA, the CDR3 is TGTGCCATCGGATACAGCGGATCCGGGGAGCTGTTTTTT.

This clonotype was picked up a small number of times. The V gene is TRBV29-1, the J gene TRBJ2-3, with D unclear. The V gene's germline CDR1 is SQVTM and CDR2 ANQGSEA. Trimming removed 6 bases from V and 5 bases from J, with 15 bases in between. The CDR3 is 13 amino acids. The CDR3 sequence: CSVFAPSRDTQYF. CDR3 bases: TGCAGCGTCTTCGCCCCTAGTAGAGATACGCAGTATTTT.

This clonotype has only a few counts. This sequence joins TRBV7-2 and TRBJ2-5; no clear D gene. V lost 0 bases and J lost 1, with 6 bases in between. This CDR3 is built from 14 residues. The germline gives CDR1 SGHTA, CDR2 FQGNSA. Here the CDR3 reads CASSLAPAQETQYF. The CDR3 DNA reads TGTGCCAGCAGCTTAGCGCCGGCCCAAGAGACCCAGTACTTC.

The V and J genes are TRBV12-3 or TRBV12-4 and TRBJ2-7; tentative D call: TRBD2 (7 bases). The CDR3 consists of 15 residues. The V and J ends lost 6 bases and 4 bases respectively, with 19 bases between them. CDR3 in amino acids: CASRPRGGELYEQYV. The CDR3 nucleotides read TGTGCCAGCAGGCCAAGGGGGGGTGAACTGTACGAGCAGTACGTC.

This clonotype has just a few counts. The chain combines TRBV7-9 with TRBJ1-6; possible D gene TRBD1, 5 bases. The germline V and J ends were trimmed by 5 bases and 7 bases, with 9 bases remaining between them. This CDR3 has 13 residues. Germline-derived CDR1 and CDR2 are SEHNR and FQNEAQ (reference sequence). The CDR3 region is CASSIRQNSPLHF. The CDR3 DNA is TGTGCCAGCAGCATAAGACAGAATTCACCCCTCCACTTT. Variable domain in full (rest from reference TRBV7-9 and TRBJ1-6): DTGVSQNPRHKITKRGQNVTFRCDPISEHNRLYWYRQTLGQGPEFLTYFQNEAQLEKSRLLSDRFSAERPKGSFSTLEIQRTEQGDSAMYLCASSIRQNSPLHFGNGTRLTVT.

This clonotype was recorded at least ten times. This sequence joins TRBV11-2 and TRBJ2-1; no clear D. CDR1 and CDR2 from the germline V gene are SGHAT and FQNNGV. V shed 5 bases and J shed 6 bases, with 17 bases lying between them. The CDR3 is made up of 15 amino acids. The CDR3 DNA is TGTGCCAGCAGCCTAGGCCCGAATACGGGCAATGAGCAGTTCTTC. Translation: CASSLGPNTGNEQFF.

This clonotype has a handful of counts. The rearrangement links TRBV7-8 to TRBJ2-5; the D gene is possibly TRBD1 (6 bases). Germline values: CDR1 SGHVS, CDR2 FQNEAQ. V lost 5 bases and J 4 bases, leaving 14 bases between the germline ends. The CDR3 covers 14 residues. In DNA, the CDR3 is TGTGCCAGCAGCCCAGGGGCGAGTCGAGAGACCCAGTACTTC. Protein: CASSPGASRETQYF. Complete variable domain (other parts from reference TRBV7-8 and TRBJ2-5): GAGVSQSPRYKVAKRGQDVALRCDPISGHVSLFWYQQALGQGPEFLTYFQNEAQLDKSGLPSDRFFAERPEGSVSTLKIQRTQQEDSAVYLCASSPGASRETQYFGPGTRLLVL.

This chain links TRBV6-5 with TRBJ1-6; 9 nucleotides agree with TRBD1. Trimming cost V 6 bases and J 9 bases; bases outside gene matches: 6. This CDR3 region has 14 residues. CDR1 and CDR2 from the germline V gene are MNHEY and SVGAGI. The CDR3, as DNA: TGTGCCAGCAGCGAACAGGGGGCGGGTTCACCCCTCCACTTT. Translating gives CASSEQGAGSPLHF.

This clonotype appeared a few times. This sequence joins TRBV5-4 and TRBJ1-2; D call uncertain. Germline lookup yields CDR1 SGHNT and CDR2 YYREEE (reference sequence). This CDR3 has 14 residues. V was trimmed by 0 bases and J by 2 bases, leaving 8 bases between them. The DNA for the CDR3 is TGTGCCAGCAGCTTGGCTGTGGACAACTATGGCTACACCTTC. This gives the protein CASSLAVDNYGYTF.

This chain uses TRBV7-8 with TRBJ2-1; 7 bases line up with TRBD2. The germline gives CDR1 SGHVS, CDR2 FQNEAQ. The length of the CDR3 is 15 residues. The V gene end was trimmed by 5 bases and the J gene end by 6 bases; junction bases not matched to a gene: 10. The CDR3 reads CASSQNSGRFNEQFF. DNA of the CDR3: TGTGCCAGCAGCCAAAATAGCGGGCGTTTCAATGAGCAGTTCTTC.

The chain uses TRBV18 and TRBJ1-4; D call uncertain. This CDR3 spans 15 amino acids. Trimming took 3 bases from V and 4 from J, leaving 12 bases between them. Germline loops: CDR1 KGHSH, CDR2 LQKENI. This CDR3 reads CASSPERANNEKLFF. For the CDR3, the DNA is TGTGCCAGCTCACCGGAGAGGGCCAATAATGAAAAACTGTTTTTT.

This clonotype was observed a handful of times. The chain recombines TRBV4-3 with TRBJ1-5; TRBD1 might be the D (5 bases). With 0 bases removed from V and 2 bases from J, the gap between germline ends came to 14 bases. The CDR3 runs to 17 residues. Per germline, CDR1 LGHNA and CDR2 YSLEER. DNA for the CDR3: TGCGCCAGCAGCCAAGATTTCCACGGGGGGGGCAATCAGCCCCAGCATTTT. Encoded protein: CASSQDFHGGGNQPQHF.

This clonotype has more than one count but fewer than ten. The genes are TRBV2 and TRBJ2-2; TRBD1 might be the D (5 bases). Germline CDR1 reads SNHLY; CDR2 reads FYNNEI. Trimming cost V 0 bases and J 3 bases, with 8 bases left between them. CDR3 length: 15 amino acids. CDR3 coding DNA: TGTGCCAGCAGTGAAGCCAGGGCTTACACCGGGGAGCTGTTTTTT. Residues: CASSEARAYTGELFF.